This TCR beta chain came from a study of blood T cell repertoires in COVID-19. Overall study context: Material from acute and convalescent COVID-19 was sourced from the United States, Italy and Spain.

Germline loops: CDR1 SGHKS, CDR2 YYEKEE (reference sequence). The CDR3 loop spans 13 amino acids. The V end was cut by 3 bases, the J end by 3 bases, with 9 bases between. TCRdb's table, derived via immunoSEQ multiplex PCR, lists solely in-frame clones and lacks some. The table includes more than 150,000 clones, approximately 84% detected once. Sequencing input: peripheral blood. The genes are TRBV5-5 and TRBJ1-1; D unresolved. The TCR originated in a human donor in a cohort sampled during active COVID-19. The CDR3 reads CASSSDWDTEAFF. CDR3 coding DNA: TGTGCCAGCAGCTCGGACTGGGACACTGAAGCTTTCTTT.